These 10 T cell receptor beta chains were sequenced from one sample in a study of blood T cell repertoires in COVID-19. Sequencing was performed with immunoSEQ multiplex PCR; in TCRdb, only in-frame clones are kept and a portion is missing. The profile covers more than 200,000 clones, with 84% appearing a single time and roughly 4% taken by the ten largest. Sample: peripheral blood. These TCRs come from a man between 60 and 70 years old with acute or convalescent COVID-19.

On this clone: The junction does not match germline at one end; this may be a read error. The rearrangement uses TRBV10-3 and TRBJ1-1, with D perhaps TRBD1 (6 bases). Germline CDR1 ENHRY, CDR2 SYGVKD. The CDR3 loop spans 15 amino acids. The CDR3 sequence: CAIRESTGMNTEAFF. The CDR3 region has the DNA TGTGCCATCAGAGAGTCGACAGGAATGAACACTGAAGCTTTCTTT.

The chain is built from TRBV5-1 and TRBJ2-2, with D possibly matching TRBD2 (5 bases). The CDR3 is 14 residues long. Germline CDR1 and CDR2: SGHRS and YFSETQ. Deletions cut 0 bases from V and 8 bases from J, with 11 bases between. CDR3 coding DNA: TGCGCCAGCAGCTTGGACGGGGTATTGGGGGAGCTGTTTTTT. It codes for CASSLDGVLGELFF.

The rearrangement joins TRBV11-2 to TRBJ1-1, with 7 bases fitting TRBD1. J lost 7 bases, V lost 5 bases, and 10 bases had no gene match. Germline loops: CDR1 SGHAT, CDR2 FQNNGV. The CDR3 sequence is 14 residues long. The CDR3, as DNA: TGTGCCAGCAGCGAAGTGGACAGGCCCCATGAAGCTTTCTTT. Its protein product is CASSEVDRPHEAFF.

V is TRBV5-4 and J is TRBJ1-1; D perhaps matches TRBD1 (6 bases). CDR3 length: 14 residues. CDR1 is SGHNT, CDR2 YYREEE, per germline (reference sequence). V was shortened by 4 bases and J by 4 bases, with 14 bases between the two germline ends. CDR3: CASSTGGAGTEAFF. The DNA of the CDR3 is TGTGCCAGCAGCACGGGGGGGGCTGGCACTGAAGCTTTCTTT.

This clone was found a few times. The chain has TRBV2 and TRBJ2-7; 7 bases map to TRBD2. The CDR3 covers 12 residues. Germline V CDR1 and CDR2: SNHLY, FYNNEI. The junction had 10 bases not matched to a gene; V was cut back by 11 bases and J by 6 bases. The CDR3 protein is CALGAGAGEQYF. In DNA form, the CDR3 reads TGTGCCTTAGGGGCGGGAGCAGGCGAGCAGTACTTC.

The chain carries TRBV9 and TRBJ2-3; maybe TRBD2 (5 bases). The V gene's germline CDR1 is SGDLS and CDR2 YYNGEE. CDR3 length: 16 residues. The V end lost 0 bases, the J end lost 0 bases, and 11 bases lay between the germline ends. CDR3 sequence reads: CASSVAGLTSTDTQYF. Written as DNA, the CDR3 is TGTGCCAGCAGCGTAGCGGGGTTAACTAGCACAGATACGCAGTATTTT.

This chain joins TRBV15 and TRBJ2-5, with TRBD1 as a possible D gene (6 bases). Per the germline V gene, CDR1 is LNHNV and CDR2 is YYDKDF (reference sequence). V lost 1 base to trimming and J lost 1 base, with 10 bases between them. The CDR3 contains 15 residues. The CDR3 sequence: CATSRGRGSQETQYF. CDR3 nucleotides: TGTGCCACCAGCAGAGGCAGGGGCTCCCAAGAGACCCAGTACTTC. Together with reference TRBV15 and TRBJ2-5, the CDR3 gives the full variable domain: DAMVIQNPRYQVTQFGKPVTLSCSQTLNHNVMYWYQQKSSQAPKLLFHYYDKDFNNEADTPDNFQSRRPNTSFCFLDIRSPGLGDTAMYLCATSRGRGSQETQYFGPGTRLLVL.

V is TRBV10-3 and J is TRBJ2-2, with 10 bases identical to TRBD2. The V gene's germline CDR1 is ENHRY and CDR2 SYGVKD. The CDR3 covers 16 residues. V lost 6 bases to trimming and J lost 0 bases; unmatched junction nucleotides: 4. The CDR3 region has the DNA TGTGCCATCAGCTGGACTAGCGGTCCGAACACCGGGGAGCTGTTTTTT. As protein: CAISWTSGPNTGELFF.

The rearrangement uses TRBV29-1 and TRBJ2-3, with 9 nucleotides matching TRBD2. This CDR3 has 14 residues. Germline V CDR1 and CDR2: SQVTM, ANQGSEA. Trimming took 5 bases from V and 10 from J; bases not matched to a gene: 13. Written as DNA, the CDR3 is TGCAGCGTTCGGGTAGCGGGAGCTCAAGTTTCGCAGTATTTT. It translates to CSVRVAGAQVSQYF.

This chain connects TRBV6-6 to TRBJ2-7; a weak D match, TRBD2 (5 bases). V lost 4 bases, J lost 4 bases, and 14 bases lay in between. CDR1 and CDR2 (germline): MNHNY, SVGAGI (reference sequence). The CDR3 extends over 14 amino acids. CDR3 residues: CASSSPFGEYEQYF. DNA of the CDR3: TGTGCCAGCAGTTCCCCTTTCGGGGAGTACGAGCAGTACTTC.